Presented here are 9 T cell receptor beta chains from one specimen sequenced in a study of cytomegalovirus exposure and HLA in healthy donors. Primers: 60 Vbeta forward and 13 Jbeta reverse. Measured with immunoSEQ multiplex PCR; TCRdb has only the in-frame clones, and not every one. This sample yields about 260,000 clones, of which almost 85% are seen a single time; about 2% belongs to the top ten. The sample was PBMCs. The receptors stem from a woman between 40 and 50 years old in good health and CMV-seropositive.

V usage is TRBV11-2 and J usage is TRBJ2-6; 7 bases are a match to TRBD1. From germline, CDR1 is SGHAT and CDR2 FQNNGV. Germline trimming cut 0 bases from V and 0 bases from J; bases unmatched to any gene: 2. The CDR3 loop spans 17 amino acids. CDR3: CASSLDRGSSGANVLTF. CDR3 in DNA: TGTGCCAGCAGCTTAGACAGGGGGAGCTCTGGGGCCAACGTCCTGACTTTC.

The CDR3 nucleotides are TGCGCCAGCAGCTTGGGGGGACAGCTCAACTATGGCTACACCTTC. Its protein is CASSLGGQLNYGYTF. The V gene is TRBV5-1, the J gene TRBJ1-2; 7 nucleotides align to TRBD1. The CDR3 covers 15 residues. Germline CDR1 SGHRS, CDR2 YFSETQ. The ends lost 0 bases at V and 2 bases at J; junction bases unmatched: 4.

The V call is TRBV5-6, the J call TRBJ2-4; 7 positions match TRBD2. Germline lookup yields CDR1 SGHDT and CDR2 YYEEEE. V dropped 3 bases and J dropped 0; count of bases not matched to a gene: 6. This CDR3 region has 16 residues. For the CDR3, the DNA is TGTGCCAGCAGCTCCGCGGGGGTTCTAGCCAAAAACATTCAGTACTTC. Translating gives CASSSAGVLAKNIQYF.

Only one count was recorded for this clone. The chain has TRBV7-2 and TRBJ2-3, with 8 bases that match TRBD2. The V and J ends lost 4 bases and 7 bases, in that order; junction bases with no gene match: 7. The CDR3 length is 14 residues. Germline CDR1 reads SGHTA; CDR2 reads FQGNSA. The CDR3 reads CASSWLAGTNTQYF. DNA for the CDR3: TGTGCCAGCAGCTGGTTAGCGGGAACGAATACGCAGTATTTT.

This clone was picked up one time. The chain uses TRBV9 and TRBJ2-5, with a possible D match to TRBD1 (6 bases). The CDR3 runs to 15 residues. The germline V gene encodes CDR1 SGDLS and CDR2 YYNGEE. The V gene lost 4 bases and the J gene lost 2 bases, with 15 bases spanning the gap. The CDR3 sequence: CASSPGVSAQETQYF. CDR3 nucleotide sequence: TGTGCCAGCAGCCCAGGGGTCAGCGCACAAGAGACCCAGTACTTC.

The CDR3 spells CASSWTGVNEKLFF. Written as DNA, the CDR3 is TGTGCCAGCAGCTGGACAGGGGTTAATGAAAAACTGTTTTTT. This chain joins TRBV7-9 and TRBJ1-4; 9 nucleotides align to TRBD1. This CDR3 comprises 14 residues. Trimming at V came to 4 bases and at J to 4 bases, leaving 1 base not matched to a gene. In germline, CDR1 is SEHNR, CDR2 FQNEAQ (reference sequence).

The chain couples TRBV19 to TRBJ2-7; weak D call: TRBD2 (6 bases). The CDR3 is 15 residues long. Trimming removed 4 bases at V and 3 bases at J, with 16 bases between. The germline V gene has CDR1 LNHDA and CDR2 SQIVND (reference sequence). CDR3 in amino acids: CASSTSRLDGYEQYF. In nucleotides, the CDR3 is TGTGCCAGTAGTACCTCTAGACTAGACGGCTACGAGCAGTACTTC.

This chain links TRBV19 with TRBJ1-1, with D possibly matching TRBD1 (5 bases). Trimming removed 2 bases from V and 7 bases from J, with 8 bases in between. Germline CDR1 reads LNHDA; CDR2 reads SQIVND (reference sequence). CDR3 size: 12 residues. This CDR3 is CASSITGNEAFF. CDR3 in DNA: TGTGCCAGTAGTATAACAGGAAATGAAGCTTTCTTT. The whole variable domain, filled in from reference TRBV19 and TRBJ1-1, reads DGGITQSPKYLFRKEGQNVTLSCEQNLNHDAMYWYRQDPGQGLRLIYYSQIVNDFQKGDIAEGYSVSREKKESFPLTVTSAQKNPTAFYLCASSITGNEAFFGQGTRLTVV.

A word on this clone: Additional DNA sequences in this sample encode the identical CDR3. The chain is built from TRBV5-4 and TRBJ2-7; the match to TRBD1 covers 10 bases. The germline V gene encodes CDR1 SGHNT and CDR2 YYREEE (reference sequence). The CDR3 has 15 amino acids. V lost 4 bases and J lost 2; bases outside the gene matches: 6. The CDR3 bases are TGTGCCAGCAGCCCCGGACAGGGGGGAACCTACGAGCAGTACTTC. Amino acid sequence: CASSPGQGGTYEQYF.